This T cell receptor beta chain was found in a study of OX40 agonist ivuxolimab in advanced cancers. For the wider study: The costimulatory receptor OX40 (CD134) was targeted by ivuxolimab, a fully human IgG2 agonistic monoclonal antibody. Intravenous ivuxolimab was administered to patients every 2 weeks at six dose levels: 0.01, 0.1, 0.3, 1.5, 3 and 10 mg/kg. Among the roughly 52 dose-escalation patients, about 19 had hepatocellular carcinoma, roughly 15 melanoma, 9 renal cell carcinoma and 9 head and neck cancer. In the dose-escalation cohort, 70% to 85% of patients were male, and the mean age was 60 years with a range of about 20 to 80. Prior anti-PD-1, anti-PD-L1 or anti-CTLA-4 therapy was permitted, and checkpoint inhibitors had been received by about 36% of dose-escalation patients. Partial responses were achieved by three dose-escalation patients, of whom one had hepatocellular carcinoma and two had cutaneous melanoma. Peripheral TCRbeta sequencing aimed to test whether ivuxolimab altered TCR sequence diversity and caused clonal T-cell expansion. The paper covers the monotherapy dose-escalation part of the phase I ivuxolimab trial, which included N of about 50 patients. General conclusions and limits of the study: Which antigens the clonally expanded peripheral T cells were specific for was not determined. After ivuxolimab, expanded clones were on average more numerous among CD8+ T cells than among CD4+ T cells. At doses of 0.1 to 3.0 mg/kg, clonal expansion of both CD4+ and CD8+ blood T cells was observed from baseline to week 6. Low levels of normalized T-cell clonal expansion were also shown by some nonresponding patients. In the 0.1-3.0 mg/kg groups, partial responders had among the lowest normalized peripheral clonal expansion, particularly in CD8+ T cells.

On this clone itself: The antigen this receptor binds is unknown. One base away there is no much larger clone; base qualities are not given.

V loses 4 bases, J loses 2 bases, and the germline ends lie 9 bases apart. CDR1 and CDR2, per the germline V gene, are LGHNA and YNFKEQ. The CDR3, from cysteine to phenylalanine, totals 15 residues. Only the CDR3 DNA stays, 45 bases, in frame from base 1. Patients with a history of autoimmune disease or receiving systemic immunosuppression were excluded from the trial. Peripheral blood for TCR sequencing was drawn from every dose cohort at baseline, at cycle 4 day 1 and at cycle 7 day 1. Samples came from an open-label, multicenter, first-in-human phase I dose-escalation trial of ivuxolimab. Adults with locally advanced or metastatic head and neck squamous cell, hepatocellular, melanoma or renal cell carcinoma were enrolled in the trial. Before TCR sequencing, CD4+ T cells and CD8+ T cells from peripheral blood were sorted into separate populations. Genomic DNA was isolated from the sorted cells so that the TCRbeta CDR3 region could be sequenced. The immunoSEQ Assay was used for sequencing of TCRbeta CDR3 regions. Drawn from immuneACCESS, this table holds only the in-frame rearrangements with V and J called that TCRdb kept. Clones are partly lost; checked studies trace under half to an unresolved V gene and leave the rest unexplained. This sample comprises tens of thousands of clones, approximately 86% of them detected only once. The top ten hold approximately 2% of the sample.

The starting material was CD4+ or CD8+ T cells sorted from blood, obtained in a trial of the OX40 agonist ivuxolimab. Recombination connected TRBV4-2 to TRBJ1-6, with the identity of the D gene unclear. The source is an adult with an advanced solid tumor such as melanoma, head and neck, liver or kidney cancer. In nucleotides, the sequence is TGTGCCAGCAGCCCCAGCGAAACCTATAATTCACCCCTCCACTTT. This translates into CASSPSETYNSPLHF.